The T cell receptor beta chain described here comes from a study of CD8+ T cells in alopecia areata. RNA was extracted and reverse transcribed into cDNA as the sequencing template. Using immunoSEQ multiplex PCR, the repertoire was profiled, and TCRdb retains in-frame clones only, with some absent. Seen here are some 4,300 clones, roughly 72% observed once, and the top ten hold less than 20%. Regarding this clone: Its antigen is not identified.

Study findings and constraints: Higher clonality was seen in lesional scalp than in normal scalp, especially in alopecia totalis/universalis.

CDR1 is SGHRS and CDR2 is YFSETQ in the germline V gene. The CDR3 covers 16 residues. V was clipped by 2 bases and J by 9 bases; unmatched bases: 11. The clonotype comes from a human donor in good health. Sequencing was carried out using skin. This rearrangement joins TRBV5-1 to TRBJ2-2; 9 bases match TRBD1. The CDR3 nucleotides are TGCGCCAGCAGCTTTGGGACAGGGACCTTATCGAGGGAGCTGTTTTTT. It yields the protein CASSFGTGTLSRELFF.